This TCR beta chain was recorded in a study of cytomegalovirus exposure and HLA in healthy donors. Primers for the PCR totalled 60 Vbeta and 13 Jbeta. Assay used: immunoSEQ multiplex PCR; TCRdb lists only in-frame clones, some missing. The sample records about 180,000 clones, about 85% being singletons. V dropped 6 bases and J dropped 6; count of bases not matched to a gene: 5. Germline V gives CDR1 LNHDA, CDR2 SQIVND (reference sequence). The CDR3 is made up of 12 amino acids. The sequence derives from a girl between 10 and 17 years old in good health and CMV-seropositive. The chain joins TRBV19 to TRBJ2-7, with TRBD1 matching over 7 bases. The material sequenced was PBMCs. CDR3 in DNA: TGTGCCAGTAGCCAACAGGGGAGCGAGCAGTACTTC. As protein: CASSQQGSEQYF.